What follows are 16 T cell receptor beta chains derived from one specimen sequenced in a study of T cell clones after liver transplantation. Using immunoSEQ multiplex PCR, the repertoire was profiled, and TCRdb retains in-frame clones only, with some absent. The sample holds roughly 120,000 clones, approximately 90% seen once. The sample here was CD4+ T cells from blood, taken 12 months after liver transplant. The receptors here all came from a human patient who received a liver transplant. These T cells may partly come from the graft donor.

The rearrangement uses TRBV9 and TRBJ2-5, with unresolved D. The V end lost 6 bases, the J end lost 5 bases, and 23 bases lay between the germline ends. The CDR3 runs 16 residues. The germline CDR1 and CDR2 sequences are SGDLS and YYNGEE. The CDR3 reads CASTLLSQLWRETQYF. CDR3 bases: TGTGCCAGCACCCTACTCTCTCAGTTGTGGCGGGAGACCCAGTACTTC.

The genes are TRBV29-1 and TRBJ2-6, with 15 bases matching TRBD2. The CDR3 has 21 residues. The germline V gene encodes CDR1 SQVTM and CDR2 ANQGSEA. V lost 8 bases, J lost 0 bases, and 17 bases stayed unmatched. CDR3 loop: CSSDRGRTSGRVSSGANVLTF. The CDR3 DNA reads as TGCAGCTCTGACAGGGGAAGGACTAGCGGGAGGGTAAGCTCTGGGGCCAACGTCCTGACTTTC.

V usage is TRBV15 and J usage is TRBJ2-7, with D tentatively TRBD1 or TRBD2 (5 bases each). The CDR3 length is 15 residues. Trimming cost V 1 base and J 2 bases, with 12 bases left between them. CDR1 is LNHNV, CDR2 YYDKDF, per germline (reference sequence). This chain's CDR3 is CATSRGPVGAYEQYF. CDR3 nucleotide sequence: TGTGCCACCAGCAGAGGGCCTGTGGGGGCCTACGAGCAGTACTTC.

The chain employs TRBV28 and TRBJ1-5; D is ambiguous. Germline-derived CDR1 and CDR2 are MDHEN and SYDVKM. There are 14 residues in the CDR3. The V end was cut by 6 bases, the J end by 1 base, with 10 bases between. The CDR3 spells CASSSSGSNQPQHF. CDR3 bases: TGTGCCAGCAGCTCTTCTGGGAGCAATCAGCCCCAGCATTTT.

This clone was counted a few times. The chain links TRBV14 to TRBJ1-2; the D is unclear. With 3 bases removed from V and 9 bases from J, the gap between germline ends came to 14 bases. Germline CDR1 reads SGHDN; CDR2 reads FVKESK. The CDR3 has 13 amino acids. The CDR3 spells CASSQDPRSSYTF. The CDR3 bases are TGTGCCAGCAGCCAGGATCCCAGGTCGAGCTACACCTTC. The complete variable domain, with remaining parts taken from reference TRBV14 and TRBJ1-2, reads EAGVTQFPSHSVIEKGQTVTLRCDPISGHDNLYWYRRVMGKEIKFLLHFVKESKQDESGMPNNRFLAERTGGTYSTLKVQPAELEDSGVYFCASSQDPRSSYTFGSGTRLTVV.

V usage is TRBV5-4 and J usage is TRBJ2-3; 7 bases are a match to TRBD2. Per the germline V gene, CDR1 is SGHNT and CDR2 is YYREEE (reference sequence). CDR3 length: 16 amino acids. The J segment lost 9 bases and the V segment lost 5 bases, leaving 18 bases of the junction unmatched. The CDR3 DNA follows: TGTGCCAGCAGTCGTAGCGGAGCTAGCGGTATCCTAACGCAGTATTTT. As protein: CASSRSGASGILTQYF.

V and J are TRBV12-5 and TRBJ2-3; perhaps TRBD2 as D (6 bases). The CDR3 is made up of 14 amino acids. From germline, CDR1 is LGHNT and CDR2 FRNRAP. V was trimmed by 6 bases and J by 3 bases, leaving 13 bases between them. CDR3 nucleotide sequence: TGTGCTAGTGGGCAGCGGCGGGAAACAGATACGCAGTATTTT. Amino acids: CASGQRRETDTQYF.

The V call is TRBV6-5, the J call TRBJ2-7; TRBD1 matches 7 bases. Germline V gene sequence: CDR1 MNHEY, CDR2 SVGAGI. Trimming at V came to 2 bases and at J to 6 bases, leaving 7 bases not matched to a gene. CDR3 size: 14 residues. CDR3 sequence: CASSYPGGSSEQYF. For the CDR3, the DNA is TGTGCCAGCAGTTACCCAGGGGGTTCTAGCGAGCAGTACTTC.

The chain carries TRBV6-5 and TRBJ1-4; tentatively, D is TRBD1 (5 bases). Germline-derived CDR1 and CDR2 are MNHEY and SVGAGI. The V gene lost 7 bases and the J gene lost 3 bases, with 15 bases spanning the gap. The length of the CDR3 is 15 residues. Written as DNA, the CDR3 is TGTGCCAGCAAAAGATTTGGGGGGGCTAATGAAAAACTGTTTTTT. Its protein product is CASKRFGGANEKLFF.

CDR3 protein: CASSLGQGETQYF. The CDR3 nucleotides are TGTGCCAGCAGCTTGGGGCAAGGGGAGACCCAGTACTTC. J is TRBJ2-5 and V is TRBV11-3; perhaps TRBD1 as D (5 bases). Trimming pared 3 bases from V and 5 bases from J, leaving 10 bases between. Germline assignment: CDR1 SGHNT and CDR2 YENEEA. This CDR3 region has 13 residues.

This clone was counted a single time. The rearrangement uses TRBV5-5 and TRBJ2-7, with TRBD2 matching over 13 bases. This CDR3 contains 14 residues. Looked up from germline, CDR1 is SGHKS and CDR2 is YYEKEE (reference sequence). The ends lost 2 bases at V and 8 bases at J; junction bases unmatched: 4. CDR3 in amino acids: CASSFGTSGKQQYF. CDR3 DNA: TGTGCCAGCAGCTTCGGGACTAGCGGGAAACAGCAGTACTTC.

V gene TRBV28 combines with J gene TRBJ1-2; a weak D match, TRBD1 (6 bases). The germline V gene encodes CDR1 MDHEN and CDR2 SYDVKM. V was clipped by 8 bases and J by 5 bases, with 12 bases between them. The CDR3 has 12 amino acids. The DNA of the CDR3 is TGTGCCAGCTCCGAGGGGGAGTATGGCTACACCTTC. The encoded protein is CASSEGEYGYTF.

This clone has just a few counts. The chain has TRBV4-1 and TRBJ2-7; 11 bases match TRBD1. The CDR3 has 17 amino acids. The V gene end was trimmed by 0 bases and the J gene end by 1 base; junction bases not matched to a gene: 5. The germline gives CDR1 MGHRA, CDR2 YSYEKL. CDR3 in DNA: TGCGCCAGCAGCCAAGATGTCGGGACAGGGGGTTCCTACGAGCAGTACTTC. It yields the protein CASSQDVGTGGSYEQYF.

The chain carries TRBV5-1 and TRBJ2-1, with D perhaps matching TRBD2 (5 bases). Germline-derived CDR1 and CDR2 are SGHRS and YFSETQ. The ends were cut back, 0 bases at V and 1 base at J, with 8 bases in the middle. The CDR3 consists of 15 residues. The CDR3 DNA reads as TGCGCCAGCAGCTTGGGGACTCAGTCCTACAATGAGCAGTTCTTC. This encodes CASSLGTQSYNEQFF.

This clone has only a few counts. This chain links TRBV25-1 with TRBJ2-7, with D tentatively TRBD1 (6 bases). The CDR3 runs 13 residues. Germline-derived CDR1 and CDR2 are MGHDK and SYGVNS. V was trimmed by 5 bases and J by 4 bases, leaving 12 bases between them. The CDR3 DNA reads TGTGCCAGCAGTAGGACAGCCACGTACGAGCAGTACTTC. This translates into CASSRTATYEQYF.

The chain joins TRBV28 to TRBJ1-5; possibly TRBD1 for D (5 bases). Trimming left V 3 bases short and J 9 bases short, with 21 bases between. This CDR3 has 16 residues. Germline-derived CDR1 and CDR2 are MDHEN and SYDVKM. The CDR3 spells CASSFLKQATSWPQHF. CDR3 bases: TGTGCCAGCAGTTTTTTGAAACAGGCGACCTCGTGGCCCCAGCATTTT.